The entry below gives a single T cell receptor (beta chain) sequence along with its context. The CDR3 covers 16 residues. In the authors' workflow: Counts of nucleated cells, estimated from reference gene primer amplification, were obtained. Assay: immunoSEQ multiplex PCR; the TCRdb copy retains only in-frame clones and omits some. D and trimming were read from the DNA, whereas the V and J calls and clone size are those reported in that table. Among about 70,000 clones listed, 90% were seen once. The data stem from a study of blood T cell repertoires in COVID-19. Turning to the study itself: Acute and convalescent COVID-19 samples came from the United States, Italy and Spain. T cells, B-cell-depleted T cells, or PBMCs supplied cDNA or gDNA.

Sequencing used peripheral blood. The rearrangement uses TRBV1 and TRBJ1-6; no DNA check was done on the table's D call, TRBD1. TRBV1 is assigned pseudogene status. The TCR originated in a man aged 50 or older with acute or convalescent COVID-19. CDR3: CTSSHRQHRHNSPLHF. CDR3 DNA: TGCACCAGCAGTCACCGGCAACACAGGCATAATTCACCCCTCCACTTT.